This T cell receptor beta chain was recovered during a study of sequential checkpoint blockade in melanoma. On this clone itself: The junction and the germline gene differ at one end; a read error may be behind it.

Measured with immunoSEQ multiplex PCR; TCRdb has only the in-frame clones, and not every one. The sample includes some 21,000 clones, around 80% of them seen just once. Per the germline V gene, CDR1 is SGHRS and CDR2 is YFSETQ. The CDR3 sequence is 17 residues long. Sample treatment: randomized to nivolumab then ipilimumab (arm A) or the reverse (arm B). Patients had received no earlier DNA-damaging chemotherapy. The genes are TRBV5-1 and TRBJ2-3, with 10 bases aligning to TRBD2. This TCR derives from a human donor with melanoma. The sequences come from CD8+ T cells sorted from blood (inferred from file names), collected from a patient given nivolumab and ipilimumab in sequence. CDR3 DNA: TGCGCCAGCAGCCGAGCGACTAGCGGGCCATCCCCAGAGACGCAGTATTTT. Amino acids: CASSRATSGPSPETQYF.